This entry lists 10 T cell receptor beta chains sequenced from one sample in a study of graft-versus-host responses after intestinal transplantation. Clones were read by immunoSEQ multiplex PCR, and TCRdb kept only the in-frame ones, dropping some. The sample holds 130,000 or so clones; around 90% are singletons and the top ten take about 0.19%. For these TCRs, the target antigens are not known. The material was unstimulated CD4+ T cells sorted from spleen or lymph node cells, obtained before intestinal transplant. Receptors originate from a human donor who received an intestinal transplant.

The chain recombines TRBV5-1 with TRBJ2-6; D remains ambiguous. The CDR3 spans 16 residues. The germline gives CDR1 SGHRS, CDR2 YFSETQ. The V and J ends lost 0 bases and 1 base respectively, with 8 bases between them. CDR3 DNA sequence: TGCGCCAGCAGCTTGGGTTCGCGGTCTGGGGCCAACGTCCTGACTTTC. Translating it yields CASSLGSRSGANVLTF. Together with reference TRBV5-1 and TRBJ2-6, the CDR3 gives the full variable domain: KAGVTQTPRYLIKTRGQQVTLSCSPISGHRSVSWYQQTPGQGLQFLFEYFSETQRNKGNFPGRFSGRQFSNSRSEMNVSTLELGDSALYLCASSLGSRSGANVLTFGAGSRLTVL.

The chain links TRBV9 to TRBJ1-5; perhaps TRBD1 as D (6 bases). The CDR3 length is 15 residues. V shed 4 bases and J shed 0 bases, with 11 bases lying between them. Germline loops: CDR1 SGDLS, CDR2 YYNGEE. The DNA for the CDR3 is TGTGCCAGCAGCCCGGGACAAAATAGCAATCAGCCCCAGCATTTT. Translating it yields CASSPGQNSNQPQHF.

This clone was recorded once. In DNA form, the CDR3 reads TGTGCCAGCAGTGAAGAAGGCGGGGCCTACAATGAGCAGTTCTTC. Amino acids: CASSEEGGAYNEQFF. The chain is built from TRBV2 and TRBJ2-1, with D perhaps matching TRBD2 (6 bases). The CDR3 has 15 residues. V shed 1 base and J shed 2 bases, with 9 bases lying between them. Germline loops: CDR1 SNHLY, CDR2 FYNNEI.

The gene calls are TRBV19 and TRBJ1-2, with 9 bases identical to TRBD1. This CDR3 contains 15 residues. V gave up 0 bases and J gave up 5 bases; unmatched junction bases: 4. Germline values: CDR1 LNHDA, CDR2 SQIVND (reference sequence). CDR3 sequence reads: CASSIDRDRVYGYTF. In nucleotides, the CDR3 is TGTGCCAGTAGTATAGATCGGGACAGGGTATATGGCTACACCTTC.

The chain is built from TRBV7-3 and TRBJ2-3, with 10 bases fitting TRBD2. V shed 2 bases and J 1 base; nucleotides not matched to a gene: 3. From germline, CDR1 is SGHTA and CDR2 FQGTGA. The CDR3 has 16 amino acids. The CDR3 nucleotides are TGTGCCAGCAGCTTACGAAGCGGGAGGGGCACAGATACGCAGTATTTT. Its protein product is CASSLRSGRGTDTQYF.

The V and J genes are TRBV29-1 and TRBJ2-5; D unclear. The CDR3 has 13 residues. Trimming took off 0 bases at V and 1 base at J, with 6 bases between the two ends. Germline V gene lookup returns CDR1 SQVTM and CDR2 ANQGSEA. Here the CDR3 DNA reads TGCAGCGTTGAAGAACAGTTCCAAGAGACCCAGTACTTC. Its translation is CSVEEQFQETQYF.

This rearrangement joins TRBV4-3 to TRBJ1-5, with a possible D match to TRBD1 (5 bases). The CDR3 covers 17 residues. Trimming left V 0 bases short and J 5 bases short, with 17 bases between. Germline V gives CDR1 LGHNA, CDR2 YSLEER. The CDR3 DNA follows: TGCGCCAGCAGCCAAGATCGTGGGCCCAGGGTGGATCAGCCCCAGCATTTT. Translation gives CASSQDRGPRVDQPQHF.

This clone was seen once. The chain employs TRBV14 and TRBJ1-2; D remains unclear. CDR1 SGHDN and CDR2 FVKESK come from the germline V gene. There are 13 residues in the CDR3. V was cut by 1 base and J by 4 bases, with 7 bases left in between. CDR3 bases: TGTGCCAGCAGCCAAGTCCCGAGCTATGGCTACACCTTC. It translates to CASSQVPSYGYTF.

The rearrangement uses TRBV7-3 and TRBJ2-7; 9 nucleotides align to TRBD1. CDR1 and CDR2 (germline): SGHTA, FQGTGA. Trimming took 3 bases from V and 1 from J; bases not matched to a gene: 4. This CDR3 contains 15 residues. The CDR3 loop is CASSLTGTGSYEQYF. The CDR3 nucleotides are TGTGCCAGCAGCTTGACCGGGACAGGGTCCTACGAGCAGTACTTC.

This sequence joins TRBV14 and TRBJ1-1; D ambiguous. V lost 1 base and J lost 5, with 5 bases in between. The germline V gene encodes CDR1 SGHDN and CDR2 FVKESK. CDR3 length equals 12 residues. The CDR3 sequence is CASSQGGTEAFF. The CDR3 region has the DNA TGTGCCAGCAGCCAAGGAGGGACTGAAGCTTTCTTT.